Below, 10 T cell receptor beta chains from the same sample are listed, as sequenced in a study of radiation and T cells in renal cell carcinoma. Assay: immunoSEQ multiplex PCR; the TCRdb copy retains only in-frame clones and omits some. Here the sample spans about 15,000 clones, about two thirds being singletons. The treatment was: treatment-naive control, cytoreductive nephrectomy. This specimen consisted of tumor tissue, obtained from a patient whose treatment was nephrectomy without radiotherapy. Receptors were obtained from a man in his sixties with renal cell carcinoma.

The gene calls are TRBV5-1 and TRBJ2-7, with TRBD1 matching over 10 bases. Germline CDR1 SGHRS, CDR2 YFSETQ. V shed 2 bases and J 5 bases; nucleotides not matched to a gene: 19. The CDR3 has 19 amino acids. CDR3: CASSFALPYGTGVEHEQYF. The CDR3 region has the DNA TGCGCCAGCAGCTTCGCACTCCCCTACGGGACAGGGGTTGAACACGAGCAGTACTTC.

The J gene is TRBJ1-3, the V gene TRBV28, with TRBD1 identical over 7 bases. Germline CDR1 is MDHEN and CDR2 is SYDVKM. V was clipped by 8 bases and J by 0 bases; unmatched bases: 13. CDR3 length: 17 amino acids. CDR3 coding DNA: TGTGCCAGCTACAGGGGCAGCGGGCTGATCTCTGGAAACACCATATATTTT. Translating it yields CASYRGSGLISGNTIYF.

The chain recombines TRBV11-2 with TRBJ2-5; no firm D call. The germline V and J ends were trimmed by 7 bases and 4 bases, with 10 bases remaining between them. The CDR3 covers 12 residues. The germline V gene encodes CDR1 SGHAT and CDR2 FQNNGV. The CDR3 region has the DNA TGTGCCAGCACCCATTCTAGAGAGACCCAGTACTTC. This codes for CASTHSRETQYF.

This clone was seen a handful of times. This chain uses TRBV4-1 with TRBJ2-1; perhaps TRBD2 as D (6 bases). The CDR3 totals 17 residues. Germline assignment: CDR1 MGHRA and CDR2 YSYEKL. Deletions cut 1 base from V and 1 base from J, with 14 bases between. CDR3 sequence reads: CASSQGPSEGSYNEQFF. CDR3 sequence (DNA): TGCGCCAGCAGCCAAGGCCCTAGCGAAGGGTCCTACAATGAGCAGTTCTTC.

V and J are TRBV14 and TRBJ1-2; D is ambiguous. Between the trimmed V and J ends, which lost 1 base and 4 bases, there was a span of 10 bases. Germline CDR1 reads SGHDN; CDR2 reads FVKESK. This CDR3 contains 14 residues. The CDR3 sequence: CASSQAPGIYGYTF. The CDR3 nucleotides read TGTGCCAGCAGCCAAGCGCCGGGTATCTATGGCTACACCTTC.

The CDR3 DNA sequence: TGTGCCAGCAGTCAACCAAATGAAAAACTGTTTTTT. The encoded protein is CASSQPNEKLFF. This sequence joins TRBV7-2 and TRBJ1-4; D ambiguous. The germline CDR1 and CDR2 sequences are SGHTA and FQGNSA. The V end lost 6 bases, the J end lost 5 bases, and 7 bases lay between the germline ends. There are 12 residues in the CDR3.

A few counts support this clone. The chain combines TRBV5-6 with TRBJ2-7, with 9 bases identical to TRBD2. The ends lost 4 bases at V and 3 bases at J; junction bases unmatched: 8. Per the germline V gene, CDR1 is SGHDT and CDR2 is YYEEEE. The CDR3 has 15 residues. The CDR3 coding sequence is TGTGCCAGCAGCCCGAAACCACTAGCGGGCTACGAGCAGTACTTC. The encoded protein is CASSPKPLAGYEQYF.

V and J are TRBV14 and TRBJ1-6; TRBD1 might be the D (5 bases). In germline, CDR1 is SGHDN, CDR2 FVKESK. CDR3 size: 14 residues. Trimming left V 4 bases short and J 7 bases short, with 11 bases between. The CDR3 sequence: CASSPGRTNSPLHF. The CDR3 coding sequence is TGTGCCAGCAGCCCGGGACGGACAAATTCACCCCTCCACTTT.

A note on this clone: Other DNA variants within this sample encode the same CDR3. The V gene is TRBV28, the J gene TRBJ2-3, with D perhaps being TRBD1 or TRBD2 (5 bases each). Looked up from germline, CDR1 is MDHEN and CDR2 is SYDVKM. The CDR3 is 16 amino acids. Trimming stripped 7 bases from V and 1 base from J, with 18 bases between. The CDR3 loop is CASTEPRGAGTDTQYF. CDR3 nucleotides: TGTGCCAGCACCGAACCTCGAGGGGCGGGCACAGATACGCAGTATTTT.

This clone has just a few counts. The CDR3 reads CASSLGGGRALNEQFF. The CDR3 DNA follows: TGTGCCAGCAGCTTAGGAGGTGGGAGGGCCCTCAATGAGCAGTTCTTC. V usage is TRBV7-6 and J usage is TRBJ2-1, with 7 bases lining up with TRBD2. The CDR3 is 16 residues long. V gave up 1 base and J gave up 6 bases; unmatched junction bases: 9. The germline gives CDR1 SGHVS, CDR2 FNYEAQ. The full variable domain, its missing parts supplied by reference TRBV7-6 and TRBJ2-1, is GAGVSQSPRYKVTKRGQDVALRCDPISGHVSLYWYRQALGQGPEFLTYFNYEAQQDKSGLPNDRFSAERPEGSISTLTIQRTEQRDSAMYRCASSLGGGRALNEQFFGPGTRLTVL.